Following are 29 T cell receptor beta chains from one sample sequenced in a study of CD8 T cells in ankylosing spondylitis. General study results and limits: Characteristic of ankylosing spondylitis blood, it appeared, was a TCR beta motif comprising about eight highly homologous variants.

These receptors lack a known antigen. MiXCR was run by TCRdb on the 5' RACE reads, yielding one entry per CDR3 protein. The sample holds some 140,000 distinct CDR3 sequences; roughly 18% are singletons and the top ten take 30% to 35%. The sequencing input was blood, either unsorted or a sorted T cell fraction (not recorded which). These TCRs come from a male donor with ankylosing spondylitis.

The DNA for the CDR3 is TGCGCCAGCAAGGGACCCGGGTACGAAGATACGCAGTATTTT. This sequence encodes CASKGPGYEDTQYF. The V and J genes are TRBV5-1 and TRBJ2-3; either TRBD1 or TRBD2 may fit D (5 bases each). The CDR3 contains 14 residues. V was shortened by 6 bases and J by 5 bases, with 16 bases between the two germline ends. Looked up from germline, CDR1 is SGHRS and CDR2 is YFSETQ.

This clonotype was counted many times. The chain joins TRBV25-1 to TRBJ2-1; tentative D call: TRBD1 (5 bases). This CDR3 contains 15 residues. V dropped 1 base and J dropped 2 bases, with 9 bases sitting between them. Per the germline V gene, CDR1 is MGHDK and CDR2 is SYGVNS. CDR3 DNA sequence: TGTGCCAGCAGTGAATCAAGGGGAACCTACAATGAGCAGTTCTTC. Protein product: CASSESRGTYNEQFF.

The chain links TRBV27 to TRBJ2-7; TRBD2 agrees at 10 bases. Trimming at V came to 0 bases and at J to 0 bases, leaving 5 bases not matched to a gene. Germline V gene lookup returns CDR1 MNHEY and CDR2 SMNVEV (reference sequence). The CDR3 extends over 17 amino acids. This chain's CDR3 is CASSLSALAGSSYEQYF. The CDR3 DNA is TGTGCCAGCAGTTTATCGGCACTAGCGGGGAGCTCCTACGAGCAGTACTTC.

CDR3 amino acids: CASSPLDGALHF. The CDR3 DNA is TGTGCCAGCAGTCCCCTCGACGGGGCCCTCCACTTT. The chain uses TRBV27 and TRBJ1-6; no clear D. CDR1 and CDR2 (germline): MNHEY, SMNVEV (reference sequence). Trimming cost V 5 bases and J 14 bases, with 13 bases left between them. The CDR3 contains 12 residues.

The chain has TRBV7-9 and TRBJ1-1; 7 bases map to TRBD1. The CDR3 contains 15 residues. V shed 5 bases, J shed 1 base, and the junction held 7 bases outside the gene matches. The germline CDR1 and CDR2 sequences are SEHNR and FQNEAQ (reference sequence). The CDR3 here is CASSPWDSENTEAFF. In DNA form, the CDR3 reads TGTGCCAGCAGCCCTTGGGACAGTGAGAACACTGAAGCTTTCTTT. Combining the CDR3 with reference TRBV7-9 and TRBJ1-1 gives the whole variable domain DTGVSQNPRHKITKRGQNVTFRCDPISEHNRLYWYRQTLGQGPEFLTYFQNEAQLEKSRLLSDRFSAERPKGSFSTLEIQRTEQGDSAMYLCASSPWDSENTEAFFGQGTRLTVV.

This chain joins TRBV6-2 or TRBV6-3 and TRBJ2-7; 13 positions match TRBD2. V gave up 5 bases and J gave up 7 bases; unmatched junction bases: 11. CDR3 size: 16 residues. Germline CDR1 is MNHEY and CDR2 is SVGEGT. The CDR3 sequence is CASSRGLAGEMGEQYF. The CDR3 nucleotides read TGTGCCAGCAGTCGCGGACTAGCGGGAGAGATGGGTGAGCAGTACTTC.

This clonotype occurred a few times. The J gene is TRBJ2-1, the V gene TRBV15; 8 bases match TRBD1. This CDR3 is built from 16 residues. The trim removed 4 bases at V and 3 bases at J, leaving 8 bases unmatched. Germline loops: CDR1 LNHNV, CDR2 YYDKDF (reference sequence). The CDR3 reads CATSTIRQGLYNEQFF. The CDR3 DNA is TGTGCCACCAGCACCATCCGACAGGGGCTCTACAATGAGCAGTTCTTC.

This chain connects TRBV28 to TRBJ1-2, with D possibly being TRBD1 (5 bases). The CDR3 is 13 amino acids. Germline V gene lookup returns CDR1 MDHEN and CDR2 SYDVKM. Trimming shortened V by 6 bases and J by 4 bases, and 12 bases separated the two germline ends. CDR3 DNA: TGTGCCAGCAGCCCCGGACACCTCTATGGCTACACCTTC. Encoded protein: CASSPGHLYGYTF.

A few counts support this clonotype. This chain links TRBV2 with TRBJ2-1, with 11 bases lining up with TRBD2. This CDR3 has 17 residues. Germline CDR1 reads SNHLY; CDR2 reads FYNNEI. J lost 6 bases, V lost 3 bases, and 10 bases had no gene match. The CDR3 reads CASSDPFSGREFNEQFF. The CDR3, as DNA: TGTGCCAGCAGTGATCCCTTTAGCGGGAGGGAATTCAATGAGCAGTTCTTC.

V and J are TRBV4-1 and TRBJ2-7; D perhaps matches TRBD2 (5 bases). Germline assignment: CDR1 MGHRA and CDR2 YSYEKL. V was pared by 2 bases and J by 6 bases, with 20 bases between. This CDR3 has 16 residues. The CDR3 bases are TGCGCCAGCAGCCAATTTATTAGGCCCGGAGGCTCCGAGCAGTACTTC. It is translated as CASSQFIRPGGSEQYF.

The V call is TRBV6-1, the J call TRBJ2-3, with 9 bases aligning to TRBD2. V was pared by 2 bases and J by 2 bases, with 5 bases of the junction left unmatched. The CDR3 totals 16 residues. Germline CDR1 is MNHNS and CDR2 is SASEGT. CDR3 residues: CASSEFAGGATDTQYF. CDR3 in DNA: TGTGCCAGCAGTGAATTTGCGGGAGGGGCCACAGATACGCAGTATTTT.

The V and J genes are TRBV5-6 and TRBJ1-2; D perhaps matches TRBD1 (6 bases). The CDR3 contains 15 residues. The ends were cut back, 0 bases at V and 6 bases at J, with 15 bases in the middle. Germline V CDR1 and CDR2: SGHDT, YYEEEE. CDR3 sequence: CASSLAAGEIHGYTF. The CDR3 region has the DNA TGTGCCAGCAGCTTGGCGGCAGGGGAAATCCATGGCTACACCTTC.

The sample holds a few counts of this clonotype. V and J are TRBV4-1 and TRBJ1-6; D may be TRBD1 (6 bases). Germline CDR1 and CDR2: MGHRA and YSYEKL. The CDR3 runs to 16 residues. V was pared by 2 bases and J by 7 bases, with 15 bases between. The CDR3 bases are TGCGCCAGCAGCCAATTGGCAGGACAGAAAAATTCACCCCTCCACTTT. As protein: CASSQLAGQKNSPLHF.

In its sample, this clonotype was seen a few times. V and J are TRBV7-8 and TRBJ1-6; 10 nucleotides match TRBD1. V was pared by 5 bases and J by 7 bases, with 2 bases of the junction left unmatched. Germline V CDR1 and CDR2: SGHVS, FQNEAQ. There are 14 residues in the CDR3. The CDR3 sequence: CASSQGQGNSPLHF. Here the CDR3 DNA reads TGTGCCAGCAGCCAGGGACAGGGGAATTCACCCCTCCACTTT.

This clonotype was picked up a small number of times. The chain has TRBV12-3 or TRBV12-4 and TRBJ1-1; D ambiguous. The V end lost 2 bases, the J end lost 8 bases, and 6 bases lay between the germline ends. The CDR3 extends over 11 amino acids. The CDR3 here is CASSLTEEAFF. The CDR3 nucleotides are TGTGCCAGCAGTTTAACTGAGGAAGCTTTCTTT.

The V and J genes are TRBV5-1 and TRBJ2-3; D is possibly TRBD2 (5 bases). CDR1 and CDR2 from the germline V gene are SGHRS and YFSETQ. The CDR3 spans 15 residues. Deletions cut 4 bases from V and 2 bases from J, with 14 bases between. The CDR3 sequence: CASSHLARPTDTQYF. The CDR3 nucleotides read TGCGCCAGCAGCCATCTAGCCCGCCCCACAGATACGCAGTATTTT.

The rearrangement uses TRBV20-1 and TRBJ1-5; 8 positions match TRBD1. The CDR3 loop spans 14 amino acids. CDR1 and CDR2 (germline): DFQATT, SNEGSKA (reference sequence). The V gene end was trimmed by 5 bases and the J gene end by 6 bases; junction bases not matched to a gene: 9. The DNA for the CDR3 is TGCAGTGCTGCGAGGACAGGGTCGCGTCAGCCCCAGCATTTT. Protein sequence: CSAARTGSRQPQHF.

This clonotype came up once. The CDR3 sequence is CASSLGQVTYEQYF. The CDR3 DNA reads as TGCGCCAGCAGCTTGGGACAGGTCACCTACGAGCAGTACTTC. The chain carries TRBV5-1 and TRBJ2-7, with D possibly TRBD1 on 6 matching bases. There are 14 residues in the CDR3. V was cut by 0 bases and J by 2 bases, with 9 bases left in between. CDR1 and CDR2 from the germline V gene are SGHRS and YFSETQ.

The chain has TRBV4-1 and TRBJ2-5, with TRBD2 identical over 14 bases. Per germline, CDR1 MGHRA and CDR2 YSYEKL. The CDR3 has 16 amino acids. Trimming took 3 bases from V and 5 from J; bases not matched to a gene: 5. The CDR3 loop is CASSQGLAGDRETQYF. DNA of the CDR3: TGCGCCAGCAGCCAGGGACTAGCGGGAGATAGGGAGACCCAGTACTTC.

CDR3 region: CASSLELTSGYSRETQYF. In nucleotides, the CDR3 is TGTGCCAGCAGCTTGGAATTAACTAGCGGGTATTCACGGGAGACCCAGTACTTC. The chain couples TRBV5-6 to TRBJ2-5, with TRBD2 matching 9 bases. The CDR3 spans 18 residues. Germline lookup yields CDR1 SGHDT and CDR2 YYEEEE. After removal of 0 bases from V and 5 bases from J, the junction contained 14 bases not matched to a gene.

This clonotype was observed a few times. This chain's CDR3 is CASKRQDRFPYEQYF. The CDR3, as DNA: TGTGCCAGCAAAAGACAGGACCGATTCCCCTACGAGCAGTACTTC. V usage is TRBV28 and J usage is TRBJ2-7; perhaps TRBD1 as D (6 bases). The V gene's germline CDR1 is MDHEN and CDR2 SYDVKM. The V end was cut by 7 bases, the J end by 2 bases, with 18 bases between. This CDR3 spans 15 amino acids.

This clonotype was picked up a small number of times. The rearrangement joins TRBV29-1 to TRBJ2-2; the D call may be TRBD1 or TRBD2 (6 bases each). Germline-derived CDR1 and CDR2 are SQVTM and ANQGSEA. V lost 8 bases and J lost 1, with 11 bases in between. The CDR3 runs to 13 residues. For the CDR3, the DNA is TGCAGCTCAGGGGACTGGAACACCGGGGAGCTGTTTTTT. Encoded protein: CSSGDWNTGELFF.

The chain combines TRBV7-9 with TRBJ2-1; 8 positions agree with TRBD1. The CDR3 is 17 amino acids. V trimming: 1 base; J trimming: 5 bases; junction bases outside the gene matches: 10. The germline V gene has CDR1 SEHNR and CDR2 FQNEAQ (reference sequence). The CDR3: CASSLVLGQGAHNEQFF. The CDR3 coding sequence is TGTGCCAGCAGCTTAGTGCTGGGGCAGGGGGCACACAATGAGCAGTTCTTC.

This clonotype has a single count. The gene calls are TRBV9 and TRBJ2-2; TRBD1 aligns across 7 bases. Germline CDR1 and CDR2: SGDLS and YYNGEE. V was clipped by 4 bases and J by 9 bases; unmatched bases: 9. This CDR3 contains 14 residues. DNA of the CDR3: TGTGCCAGCAGCCCCGGACAGGTCTCTAGGGAGCTGTTTTTT. Amino acids: CASSPGQVSRELFF.

This clonotype was seen only a few times. This chain connects TRBV2 to TRBJ2-7; weak D call: TRBD2 (5 bases). The germline V gene has CDR1 SNHLY and CDR2 FYNNEI. V was cut by 7 bases and J by 4 bases, with 14 bases left in between. The CDR3 runs 13 residues. CDR3 DNA: TGTGCCAGCACCGAAGGTCGGGGTTACGAGCAGTACTTC. As protein: CASTEGRGYEQYF.

V usage is TRBV6-5 and J usage is TRBJ1-3; 7 bases align to TRBD1. This CDR3 contains 17 residues. Per the germline V gene, CDR1 is MNHEY and CDR2 is SVGAGI. The ends lost 0 bases at V and 2 bases at J; junction bases unmatched: 7. This CDR3 is CASSYSPPDRAGNTIYF. The CDR3, as DNA: TGTGCCAGCAGTTACTCCCCGCCAGACAGGGCTGGAAACACCATATATTTT.

This clonotype was recorded a few times. The chain links TRBV15 to TRBJ2-5; D perhaps matches TRBD1 (6 bases). Trimming took 1 base from V and 4 from J, leaving 10 bases between them. Germline-derived CDR1 and CDR2 are LNHNV and YYDKDF (reference sequence). The CDR3 has 14 amino acids. The CDR3 region has the DNA TGTGCCACCAGCAGAGCGACAGGACGAGAGACCCAGTACTTC. Translation: CATSRATGRETQYF.

The chain combines TRBV7-2 with TRBJ2-1, with D unclear. The CDR3 loop spans 12 amino acids. From germline, CDR1 is SGHTA and CDR2 FQGNSA. The V end lost 6 bases, the J end lost 7 bases, and 10 bases lay between the germline ends. CDR3 sequence (DNA): TGTGCCAGCAGTATTGTTGGAAATGAGCAGTTCTTC. Protein: CASSIVGNEQFF. Drawing the rest from reference TRBV7-2 and TRBJ2-1, the complete variable domain is GAGVSQSPSNKVTEKGKDVELRCDPISGHTALYWYRQSLGQGLEFLIYFQGNSAPDKSGLPSDRFSAERTGGSVSTLTIQRTQQEDSAVYLCASSIVGNEQFFGPGTRLTVL.

This clonotype has a handful of counts. The chain couples TRBV7-3 to TRBJ2-2, with 7 bases fitting TRBD2. V lost 0 bases, J lost 6 bases, and 4 bases stayed unmatched. This CDR3 has 15 residues. Germline V gene lookup returns CDR1 SGHTA and CDR2 FQGTGA. CDR3 nucleotide sequence: TGTGCCAGCAGCTTAACGCCGACTAGCTCCGGGGAGCTGTTTTTT. Encoded protein: CASSLTPTSSGELFF.